This T cell receptor beta chain came from a study of shared clonotypes between healthy human individuals. Study-level results: In a handful of donors, around 5.5% of naive CD4 clonotypes appeared in common. Researchers found naive subsets generally carried larger estimated richness than memory subsets.

This table comes from immunoSEQ multiplex PCR, and its TCRdb copy is limited to in-frame clones, with some not included. The data hold a few million clones, with 93% observed a single time. A note on this clone: Antigen specificity is unknown.

The V segment lost 2 bases and the J segment 2 bases; nucleotides outside the gene matches: 4. The germline gives CDR1 MNHEY, CDR2 SMNVEV (reference sequence). This CDR3 comprises 15 residues. V usage is TRBV27 and J usage is TRBJ2-7; 9 bases agree with TRBD2. The material sequenced was naive CD4+ T cells from PBMCs. Described subset: CD45RA+ positively selected. The sequence came from a man between 18 and 35 years old in good health. Some clones in this sample may be carry-over from other donors' samples. In nucleotides, the CDR3 is TGTGCCAGCAGTTTAACTAGCGGGCGAACCTACGAGCAGTACTTC. Translating it yields CASSLTSGRTYEQYF.